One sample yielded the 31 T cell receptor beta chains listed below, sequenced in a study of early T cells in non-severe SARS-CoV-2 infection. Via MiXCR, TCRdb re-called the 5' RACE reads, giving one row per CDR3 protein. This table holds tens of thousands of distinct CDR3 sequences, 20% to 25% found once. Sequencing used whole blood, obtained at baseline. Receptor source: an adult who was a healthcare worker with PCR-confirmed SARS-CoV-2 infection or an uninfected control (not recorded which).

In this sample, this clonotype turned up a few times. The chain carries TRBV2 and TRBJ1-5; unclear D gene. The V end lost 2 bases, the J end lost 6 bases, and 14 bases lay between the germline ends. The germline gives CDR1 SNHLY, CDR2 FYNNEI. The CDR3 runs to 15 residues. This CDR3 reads CASSELLGGSQPQHF. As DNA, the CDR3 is TGTGCCAGCAGTGAATTATTGGGTGGGAGTCAGCCCCAGCATTTT.

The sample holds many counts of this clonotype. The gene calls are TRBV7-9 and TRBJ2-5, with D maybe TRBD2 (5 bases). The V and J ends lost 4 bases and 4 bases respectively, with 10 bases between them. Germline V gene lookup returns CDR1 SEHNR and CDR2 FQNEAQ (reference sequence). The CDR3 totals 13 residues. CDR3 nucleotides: TGTGCCAGCAGCTCGGGGAGTCTAGAGACCCAGTACTTC. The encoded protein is CASSSGSLETQYF.

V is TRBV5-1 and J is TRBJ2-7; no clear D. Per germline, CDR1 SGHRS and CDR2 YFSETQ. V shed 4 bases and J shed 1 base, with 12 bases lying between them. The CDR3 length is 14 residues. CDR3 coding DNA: TGCGCCAGCAGCGGAGACGTATTGTCCTACGAGCAGTACTTC. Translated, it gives CASSGDVLSYEQYF.

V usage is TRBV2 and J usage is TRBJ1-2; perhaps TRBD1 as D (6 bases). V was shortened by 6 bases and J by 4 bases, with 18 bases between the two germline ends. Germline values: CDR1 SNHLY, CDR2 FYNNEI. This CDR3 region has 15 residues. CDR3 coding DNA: TGTGCCAGCAGAGCCGAACCAGGGGATTTCTATGGCTACACCTTC. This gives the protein CASRAEPGDFYGYTF.

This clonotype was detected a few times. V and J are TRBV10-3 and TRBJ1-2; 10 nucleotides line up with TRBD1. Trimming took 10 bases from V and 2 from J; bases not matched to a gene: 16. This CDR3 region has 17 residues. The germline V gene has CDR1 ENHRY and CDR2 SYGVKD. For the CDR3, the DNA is TGTGCCACCACCAACCTCGGTCTGGACAGGGGGAACTATGGCTACACCTTC. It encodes CATTNLGLDRGNYGYTF.

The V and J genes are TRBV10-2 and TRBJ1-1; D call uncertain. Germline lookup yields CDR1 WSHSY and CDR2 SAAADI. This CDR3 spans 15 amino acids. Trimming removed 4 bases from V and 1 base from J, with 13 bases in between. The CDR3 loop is CASSVRVSTNTEAFF. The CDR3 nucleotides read TGCGCCAGCAGTGTCCGGGTTTCCACGAACACTGAAGCTTTCTTT.

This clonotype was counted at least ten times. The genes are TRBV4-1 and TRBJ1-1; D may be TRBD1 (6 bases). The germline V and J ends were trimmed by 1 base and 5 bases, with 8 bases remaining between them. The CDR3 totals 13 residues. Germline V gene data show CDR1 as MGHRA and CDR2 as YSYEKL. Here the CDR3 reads CASSQVRGTEAFF. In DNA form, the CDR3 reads TGCGCCAGCAGCCAAGTAAGGGGGACTGAAGCTTTCTTT.

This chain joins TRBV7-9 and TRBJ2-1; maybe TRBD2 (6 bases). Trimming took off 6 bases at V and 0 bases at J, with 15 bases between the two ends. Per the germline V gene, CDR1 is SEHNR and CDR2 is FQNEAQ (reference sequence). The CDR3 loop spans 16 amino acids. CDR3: CASRDGTPSSYNEQFF. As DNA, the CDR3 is TGTGCCAGCAGAGACGGGACTCCGAGCTCCTACAATGAGCAGTTCTTC.

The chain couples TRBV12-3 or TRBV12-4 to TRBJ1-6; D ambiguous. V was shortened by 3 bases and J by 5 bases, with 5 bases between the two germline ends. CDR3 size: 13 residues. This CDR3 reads CASSFRDNSPLHF. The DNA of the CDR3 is TGTGCCAGCAGTTTTCGGGATAATTCACCCCTCCACTTT.

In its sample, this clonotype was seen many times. The CDR3 protein is CASSLRFRENTGELFF. The CDR3 DNA follows: TGTGCCAGCAGCTTAAGGTTCAGGGAGAACACCGGGGAGCTGTTTTTT. The V and J genes are TRBV7-9 and TRBJ2-2; D perhaps matches TRBD1 (5 bases). CDR1 and CDR2 from the germline V gene are SEHNR and FQNEAQ (reference sequence). Deletions cut 2 bases from V and 1 base from J, with 11 bases between. This CDR3 region has 16 residues. The full variable domain, rest sourced from reference TRBV7-9 and TRBJ2-2, is DTGVSQNPRHKITKRGQNVTFRCDPISEHNRLYWYRQTLGQGPEFLTYFQNEAQLEKSRLLSDRFSAERPKGSFSTLEIQRTEQGDSAMYLCASSLRFRENTGELFFGEGSRLTVL.

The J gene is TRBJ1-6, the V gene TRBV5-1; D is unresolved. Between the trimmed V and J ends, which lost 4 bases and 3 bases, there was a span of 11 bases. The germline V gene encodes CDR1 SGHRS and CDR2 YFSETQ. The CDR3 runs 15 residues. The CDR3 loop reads CASSLGTRYNSPLHF. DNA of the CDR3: TGCGCCAGCAGCCTCGGTACTCGCTATAATTCACCCCTCCACTTT.

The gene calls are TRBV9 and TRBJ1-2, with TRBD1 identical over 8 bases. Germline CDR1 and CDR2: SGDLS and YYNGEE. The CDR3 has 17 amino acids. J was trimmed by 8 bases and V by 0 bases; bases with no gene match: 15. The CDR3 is CASSVGSGTGKVGGYTF. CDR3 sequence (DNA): TGTGCCAGCAGCGTAGGATCTGGGACAGGAAAAGTTGGGGGCTACACCTTC. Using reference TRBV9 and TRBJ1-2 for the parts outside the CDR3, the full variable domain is DSGVTQTPKHLITATGQRVTLRCSPRSGDLSVYWYQQSLDQGLQFLIQYYNGEERAKGNILERFSAQQFPDLHSELNLSSLELGDSALYFCASSVGSGTGKVGGYTFGSGTRLTVV.

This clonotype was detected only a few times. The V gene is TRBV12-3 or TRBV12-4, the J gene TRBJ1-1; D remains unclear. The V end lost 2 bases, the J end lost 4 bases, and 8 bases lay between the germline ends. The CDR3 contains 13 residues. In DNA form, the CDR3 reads TGTGCCAGCAGTTTACAGATCGGCACTGAAGCTTTCTTT. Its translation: CASSLQIGTEAFF.

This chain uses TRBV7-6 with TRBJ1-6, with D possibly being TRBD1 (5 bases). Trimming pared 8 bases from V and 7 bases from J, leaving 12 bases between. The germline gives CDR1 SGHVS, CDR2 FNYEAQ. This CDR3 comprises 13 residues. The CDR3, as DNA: TGTGCCAGCGGCCCGACAGTGAATTCACCCCTCCACTTT. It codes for CASGPTVNSPLHF.

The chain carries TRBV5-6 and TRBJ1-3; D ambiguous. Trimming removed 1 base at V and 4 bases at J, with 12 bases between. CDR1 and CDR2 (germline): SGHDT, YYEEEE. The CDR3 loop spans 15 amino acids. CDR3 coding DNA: TGTGCCAGCAGCTTGAACCCTAGGCCCGGAAACACCATATATTTT. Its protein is CASSLNPRPGNTIYF.

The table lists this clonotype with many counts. CDR3 in amino acids: CSVEMSVYGYTF. CDR3 nucleotides: TGCAGCGTTGAGATGAGCGTCTATGGCTACACCTTC. The chain has TRBV29-1 and TRBJ1-2; unclear D gene. The CDR3 spans 12 residues. CDR1 and CDR2 (germline): SQVTM, ANQGSEA. Trimming pared 3 bases from V and 4 bases from J, leaving 9 bases between.

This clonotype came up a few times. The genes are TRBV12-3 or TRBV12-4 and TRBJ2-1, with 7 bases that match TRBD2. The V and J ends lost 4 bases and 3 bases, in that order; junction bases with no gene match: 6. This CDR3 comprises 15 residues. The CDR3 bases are TGTGCCAGCAGTTCAAGCGGGGCCGTCTACAATGAGCAGTTCTTC. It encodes CASSSSGAVYNEQFF.

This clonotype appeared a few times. As DNA, the CDR3 is TGTGCCAGCAGTGAGACAGGGTTCGAGCAGTTCTTC. Translating it yields CASSETGFEQFF. This chain uses TRBV12-3 or TRBV12-4 with TRBJ2-1, with 7 bases fitting TRBD1. Trimming took 5 bases from V and 10 from J; bases not matched to a gene: 5. The CDR3 consists of 12 residues.

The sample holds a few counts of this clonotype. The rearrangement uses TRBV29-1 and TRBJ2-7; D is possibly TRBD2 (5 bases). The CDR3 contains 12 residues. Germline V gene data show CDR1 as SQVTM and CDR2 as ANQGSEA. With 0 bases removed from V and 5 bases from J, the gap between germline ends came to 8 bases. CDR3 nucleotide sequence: TGCAGCGTTGAAGATAGAGGGAACGAGCAGTACTTC. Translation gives CSVEDRGNEQYF.

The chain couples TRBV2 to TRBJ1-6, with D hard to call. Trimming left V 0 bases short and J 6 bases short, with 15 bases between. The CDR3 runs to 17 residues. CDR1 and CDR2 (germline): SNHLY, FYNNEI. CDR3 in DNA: TGTGCCAGCAGTGAAGCGTTCGGGATTGTGGGTAATTCACCCCTCCACTTT. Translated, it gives CASSEAFGIVGNSPLHF.

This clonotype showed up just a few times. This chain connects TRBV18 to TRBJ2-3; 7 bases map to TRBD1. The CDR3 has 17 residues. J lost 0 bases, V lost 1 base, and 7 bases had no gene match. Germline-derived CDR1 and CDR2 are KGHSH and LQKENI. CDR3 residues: CASSPQGAKASTDTQYF. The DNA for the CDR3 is TGTGCCAGCTCACCACAGGGGGCCAAAGCTAGCACAGATACGCAGTATTTT. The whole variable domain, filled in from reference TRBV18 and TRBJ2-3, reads NAGVMQNPRHLVRRRGQEARLRCSPMKGHSHVYWYRQLPEEGLKFMVYLQKENIIDESGMPKERFSAEFPKEGPSILRIQQVVRGDSAAYFCASSPQGAKASTDTQYFGPGTRLTVL.

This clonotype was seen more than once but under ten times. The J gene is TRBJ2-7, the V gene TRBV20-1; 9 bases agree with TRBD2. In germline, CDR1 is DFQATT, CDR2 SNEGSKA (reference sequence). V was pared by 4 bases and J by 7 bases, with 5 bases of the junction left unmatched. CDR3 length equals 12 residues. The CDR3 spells CSAISSGEEQYF. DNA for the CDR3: TGCAGTGCTATTTCTAGCGGGGAAGAGCAGTACTTC.

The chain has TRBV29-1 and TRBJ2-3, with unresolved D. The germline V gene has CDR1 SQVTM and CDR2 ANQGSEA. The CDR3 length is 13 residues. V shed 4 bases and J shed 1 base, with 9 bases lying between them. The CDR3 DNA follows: TGCAGCGTTGTAGCTTGGGGCACAGATACGCAGTATTTT. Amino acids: CSVVAWGTDTQYF.

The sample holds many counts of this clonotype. The CDR3 sequence is CASSLTTGGTDTQYF. The CDR3 DNA sequence: TGTGCCAGCAGTTTGACCACAGGAGGCACAGATACGCAGTATTTT. The genes are TRBV12-3 or TRBV12-4 and TRBJ2-3; D is perhaps TRBD1 (5 bases). This CDR3 comprises 15 residues. The V end lost 3 bases, the J end lost 1 base, and 11 bases lay between the germline ends.

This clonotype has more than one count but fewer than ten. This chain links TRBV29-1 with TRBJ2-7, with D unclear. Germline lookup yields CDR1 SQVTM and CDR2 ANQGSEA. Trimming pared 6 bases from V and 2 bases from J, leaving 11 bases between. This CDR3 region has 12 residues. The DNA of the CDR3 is TGCAGCGTGCAGGACGGAACCTACGAGCAGTACTTC. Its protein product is CSVQDGTYEQYF.

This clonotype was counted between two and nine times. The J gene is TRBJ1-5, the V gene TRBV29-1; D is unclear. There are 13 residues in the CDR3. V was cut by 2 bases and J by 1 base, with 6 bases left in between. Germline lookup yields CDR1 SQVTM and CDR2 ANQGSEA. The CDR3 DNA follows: TGCAGCGTTGAAACGGGGAGCAATCAGCCCCAGCATTTT. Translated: CSVETGSNQPQHF.

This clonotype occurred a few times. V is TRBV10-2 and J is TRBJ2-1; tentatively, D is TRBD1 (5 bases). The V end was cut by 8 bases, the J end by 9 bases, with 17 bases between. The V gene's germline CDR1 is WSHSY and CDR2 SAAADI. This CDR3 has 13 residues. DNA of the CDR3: TGCGCCAGCGGTCAGAGGCGGACACCTGAGCAGTTCTTC. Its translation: CASGQRRTPEQFF.

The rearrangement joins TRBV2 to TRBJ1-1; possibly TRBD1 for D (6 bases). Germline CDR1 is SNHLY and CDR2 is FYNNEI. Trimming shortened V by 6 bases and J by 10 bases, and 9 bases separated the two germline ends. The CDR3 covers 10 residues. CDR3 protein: CASRQGGAFF. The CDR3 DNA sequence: TGTGCCAGCAGACAGGGAGGAGCTTTCTTT.

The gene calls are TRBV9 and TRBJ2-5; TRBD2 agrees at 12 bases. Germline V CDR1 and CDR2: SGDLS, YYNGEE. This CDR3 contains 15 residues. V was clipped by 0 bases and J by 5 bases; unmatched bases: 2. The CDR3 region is CASSVGLAGVETQYF. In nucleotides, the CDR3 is TGTGCCAGCAGCGTAGGACTAGCGGGGGTGGAGACCCAGTACTTC.

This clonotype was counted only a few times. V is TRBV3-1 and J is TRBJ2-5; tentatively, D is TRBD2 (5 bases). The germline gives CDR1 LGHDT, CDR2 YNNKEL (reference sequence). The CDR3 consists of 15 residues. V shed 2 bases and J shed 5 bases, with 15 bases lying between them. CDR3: CASSQKHVEVETQYF. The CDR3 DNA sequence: TGTGCCAGCAGCCAAAAACATGTGGAGGTGGAGACCCAGTACTTC.

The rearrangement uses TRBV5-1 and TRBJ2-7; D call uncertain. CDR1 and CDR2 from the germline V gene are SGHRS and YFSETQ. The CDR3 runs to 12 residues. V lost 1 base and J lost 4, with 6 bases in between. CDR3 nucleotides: TGCGCCAGCAGCTTGAATGTGTACGAGCAGTACTTC. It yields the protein CASSLNVYEQYF.